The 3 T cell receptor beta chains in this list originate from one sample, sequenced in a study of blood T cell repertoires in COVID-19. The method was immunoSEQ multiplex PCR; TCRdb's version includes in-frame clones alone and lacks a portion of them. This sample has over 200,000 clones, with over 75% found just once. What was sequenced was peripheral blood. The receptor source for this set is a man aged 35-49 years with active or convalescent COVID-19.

The CDR3, as DNA: TGCGCCAGCAGCCCGGGGACAGGGGGCTGGAATGAGCAGTTCTTC. This sequence encodes CASSPGTGGWNEQFF. The rearrangement links TRBV5-1 to TRBJ2-1, with 12 bases aligning to TRBD1. V was pared by 4 bases and J by 7 bases, with 6 bases of the junction left unmatched. In germline, CDR1 is SGHRS, CDR2 YFSETQ. The CDR3 consists of 15 residues.

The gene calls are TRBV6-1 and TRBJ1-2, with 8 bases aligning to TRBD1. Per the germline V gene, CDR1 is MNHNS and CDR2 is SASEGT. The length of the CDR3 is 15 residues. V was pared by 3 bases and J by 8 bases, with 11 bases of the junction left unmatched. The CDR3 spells CASSEQLTGAQGYTF. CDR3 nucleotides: TGTGCCAGCAGTGAGCAACTGACAGGGGCCCAGGGCTACACCTTC.

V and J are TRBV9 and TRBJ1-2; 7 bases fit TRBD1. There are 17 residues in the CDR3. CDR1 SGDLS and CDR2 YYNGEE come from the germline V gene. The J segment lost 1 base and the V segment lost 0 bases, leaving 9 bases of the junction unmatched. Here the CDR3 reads CASSVDGGQTLNYGYTF. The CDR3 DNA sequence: TGTGCCAGCAGCGTAGACGGGGGACAGACACTTAACTATGGCTACACCTTC. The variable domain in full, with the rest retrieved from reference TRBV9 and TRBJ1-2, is DSGVTQTPKHLITATGQRVTLRCSPRSGDLSVYWYQQSLDQGLQFLIQYYNGEERAKGNILERFSAQQFPDLHSELNLSSLELGDSALYFCASSVDGGQTLNYGYTFGSGTRLTVV.